Detailed here is one T cell receptor beta chain. V gave up 3 bases and J gave up 5 bases, with 7 bases separating them. From germline, CDR1 is SGHAT and CDR2 FQNNGV. The CDR3 has 12 residues. The sample originates from a study of cytomegalovirus exposure and HLA in healthy donors. The PCR ran on 60 Vbeta and 13 Jbeta primers. Profiled with immunoSEQ multiplex PCR; TCRdb holds only in-frame clones, not every one. Recorded for this sample: around 74,000 clones. The chain combines TRBV11-2 with TRBJ2-5, with D tentatively TRBD2 (5 bases). This receptor was taken from a middle-aged man in good health and CMV-seropositive. What was sequenced was PBMCs. Here the CDR3 reads CASSFRGETQYF. As DNA, the CDR3 is TGTGCCAGCAGCTTTAGAGGGGAGACCCAGTACTTC.